The clone carrying this TCR beta chain was picked up one time. Per the original methods: Amplification of reference gene primers was used by the study to estimate nucleated cell counts. This table comes from immunoSEQ multiplex PCR, and its TCRdb copy is limited to in-frame clones, with some not included. The V and J calls and clone size were taken over from that table, and D and trimming were inferred from the DNA. Altogether over 70,000 clones are present, about three quarters being singletons, with the ten largest covering 7%. The sample comes from a study of blood T cell repertoires in COVID-19. Across the study: Acute and convalescent COVID-19 specimens originated in the United States, Italy and Spain. In each case, the material was cDNA or gDNA derived from T cells, B-cell-depleted T cells, or PBMCs.

This CDR3 has 15 residues. Trimming cost V 7 bases and J 0 bases; bases outside gene matches: 5. Germline-derived CDR1 and CDR2 are MNHEY and SVGAGI. The chain links TRBV6-5 to TRBJ1-5; 8 bases align to TRBD1. Sequenced sample: peripheral blood. This receptor was obtained from a man in his 70s with acute or convalescent COVID-19. CDR3 nucleotide sequence: TGTGCCAGCACAGACAGGGGATATAGCAATCAGCCCCAGCATTTT. Protein product: CASTDRGYSNQPQHF.